Following are 5 T cell receptor beta chains from one sample sequenced in a study of blood T cell repertoires in COVID-19 (TCRdb year 2020). Library prep was done by the immunoSEQ multiplex PCR assay. This immuneACCESS table, as held by TCRdb, lists in-frame sequences with V and J called but not all clones. Of the missing ones, under half trace to an unresolved V gene in checked studies; the others have no known cause. The sample includes hundreds of thousands of clones, with approximately 91% observed a single time. The biggest ten clones account for about 9.9% of the sample. Specimen: PBMCs or T cells enriched from blood (not recorded which). All receptors derive from a middle-aged woman who had recovered from COVID-19.

V usage is TRBV9 and J usage is TRBJ2-3; D possibly corresponds to TRBD1 (5 bases). Germline V gives CDR1 SGDLS, CDR2 YYNGEE. Trimming cost V 0 bases and J 2 bases, with 10 bases left between them. The CDR3 has 15 residues. The CDR3 here is CASSVGVGPTDTQYF. The CDR3 bases are TGTGCCAGCAGCGTAGGAGTGGGGCCCACAGATACGCAGTATTTT.

The chain carries TRBV25-1 and TRBJ1-1; 8 nucleotides align to TRBD1. V trimming: 3 bases; J trimming: 0 bases; junction bases outside the gene matches: 3. The CDR3 is 15 amino acids. From germline, CDR1 is MGHDK and CDR2 SYGVNS. CDR3 in DNA: TGTGCCAGCAGTGAGTACAGGGGGATGAACACTGAAGCTTTCTTT. It encodes CASSEYRGMNTEAFF.

The gene calls are TRBV5-1 and TRBJ2-5; 10 bases agree with TRBD2. The CDR3 extends over 17 amino acids. The V gene end was trimmed by 0 bases and the J gene end by 2 bases; junction bases not matched to a gene: 7. Per germline, CDR1 SGHRS and CDR2 YFSETQ. In DNA form, the CDR3 reads TGCGCCAGCAGCTTGGGTCCGGGACTAGCGCCACAAGAGACCCAGTACTTC. Its translation is CASSLGPGLAPQETQYF.

V and J are TRBV3-1 (or the pseudogene TRBV3-2) and TRBJ2-3; 7 bases are shared with TRBD1. There are 17 residues in the CDR3. The junction had 8 bases not matched to a gene; V was cut back by 0 bases and J by 2 bases. CDR1 is LGHDT, CDR2 YNNKEL, per germline (reference sequence). The DNA for the CDR3 is TGTGCCAGCAGCCAAGATTGGGGGACAGTCTCCACAGATACGCAGTATTTT. Protein: CASSQDWGTVSTDTQYF.

This chain uses TRBV21-1 with TRBJ1-4. TRBV21-1 counts as a pseudogene. The CDR3 has 15 amino acids. The CDR3 reads CASSTTPTGYEKLFF. The DNA of the CDR3 is TGTGCCAGCAGCACGACCCCGACGGGATATGAAAAACTGTTTTTT.